These 32 T cell receptor beta chains originate from one sample sequenced in a study of CD8+CD57+ T cells in acquired aplastic anemia. Investigators profiled TCR beta VDJ and CDR3 from genomic DNA template. TCRdb re-derived calls from the reads in MiXCR, one entry per CDR3 protein. The sample shows some 150,000 distinct CDR3 sequences, 40% to 45% of them seen only once. Specimen: sorted CD4+, CD8+, or CD8+CD57+ T cells (not recorded which) from PBMCs. Source of these receptors: a human donor in good health, serving as a control.

In its sample, this clonotype was seen many times. The chain has TRBV12-3 or TRBV12-4 and TRBJ1-5; TRBD1 matches 8 bases. The CDR3 runs to 16 residues. Trimming took 6 bases from V and 7 from J; bases not matched to a gene: 14. CDR3: CASSPDRVWGGQPQHF. Here the CDR3 DNA reads TGTGCCAGCAGCCCGGACAGGGTTTGGGGAGGACAGCCCCAGCATTTT.

This chain joins TRBV5-1 and TRBJ1-1; the D is unclear. The V gene lost 4 bases and the J gene lost 3 bases, with 13 bases spanning the gap. The CDR3 consists of 14 residues. Per the germline V gene, CDR1 is SGHRS and CDR2 is YFSETQ. CDR3 region: CASSLAGRDTEAFF. CDR3 sequence (DNA): TGCGCCAGCAGCCTGGCCGGCAGAGACACTGAAGCTTTCTTT.

This clonotype was seen repeatedly, ten times or more. The chain uses TRBV6-4 and TRBJ2-7; D may be TRBD1 or TRBD2 (5 bases each). Trimming left V 10 bases short and J 6 bases short, with 22 bases between. The CDR3 consists of 14 residues. In germline, CDR1 is MRHNA, CDR2 SNTAGT. The chain's CDR3 is CATRDAIEVTEQYF. The CDR3 DNA follows: TGTGCCACGAGGGACGCGATCGAAGTGACCGAGCAGTACTTC.

Only one count was recorded for this clonotype. The CDR3 bases are TGCAGTGCCAGCAGTTTCAGCACAGATACGCAGTATTTT. Translating it yields CSASSFSTDTQYF. The gene calls are TRBV20-1 and TRBJ2-3; D is undetermined. The germline gives CDR1 DFQATT, CDR2 SNEGSKA (reference sequence). Trimming stripped 6 bases from V and 0 bases from J, with 10 bases between. The CDR3 loop spans 13 amino acids.

V and J are TRBV10-3 and TRBJ2-7, with D possibly TRBD2 on 7 matching bases. The CDR3 covers 14 residues. Trimming pared 10 bases from V and 4 bases from J, leaving 20 bases between. The V gene's germline CDR1 is ENHRY and CDR2 SYGVKD. Written as DNA, the CDR3 is TGTGCCACCACGGGCGCGGGGGCGAAGTACGAGCAGTACTTC. Its translation: CATTGAGAKYEQYF.

This clonotype was counted at least ten times. V usage is TRBV9 and J usage is TRBJ1-5; D ambiguous. V lost 7 bases, J lost 0 bases, and 8 bases lay in between. This CDR3 contains 13 residues. Germline CDR1 reads SGDLS; CDR2 reads YYNGEE. As DNA, the CDR3 is TGTGCCAGCGGTCGGGATAGCAATCAGCCCCAGCATTTT. Translating gives CASGRDSNQPQHF.

To note about this clonotype: The CDR3 carries no conserved terminal phenylalanine or tryptophan, so it likely arises from a read error. The gene calls are TRBV19 and TRBJ2-7, with D perhaps matching TRBD1 (6 bases). The CDR3 has 13 residues. CDR1 and CDR2 from the germline V gene are LNHDA and SQIVND (reference sequence). Trimming cost V 6 bases and J 2 bases, with 11 bases left between them. The CDR3, as DNA: TGTGCCAGTAGCCGACAGGTCACCTACGAGCAGTACCTC. It specifies CASSRQVTYEQYL.

This chain uses TRBV20-1 with TRBJ2-7; no clear D. CDR3 length: 14 amino acids. Germline-derived CDR1 and CDR2 are DFQATT and SNEGSKA (reference sequence). Trimming cost V 7 bases and J 0 bases, with 16 bases left between them. As DNA, the CDR3 is TGCAGTGTTCCCCCTCCCCCAGGCTCCTACGAGCAGTACTTC. This translates into CSVPPPPGSYEQYF.

This sequence joins TRBV24-1 and TRBJ2-3; 11 nucleotides agree with TRBD1. Germline CDR1 is KGHDR and CDR2 is SFDVKD. This CDR3 is built from 16 residues. The ends lost 5 bases at V and 4 bases at J; junction bases unmatched: 7. CDR3 sequence reads: CATSGGQGANADTQYF. The CDR3 region has the DNA TGTGCCACCAGTGGTGGACAGGGGGCTAACGCAGATACGCAGTATTTT.

In its sample, this clonotype was seen many times. J is TRBJ2-3 and V is TRBV12-5; the D is unclear. CDR3 length equals 14 residues. Germline CDR1 reads LGHNT; CDR2 reads FRNRAP. V dropped 1 base and J dropped 0 bases, with 5 bases sitting between them. CDR3 nucleotide sequence: TGTGCTAGTGGTTTGGCCGGTAGCACAGATACGCAGTATTTT. This translates into CASGLAGSTDTQYF.

The chain employs TRBV27 and TRBJ2-5, with 7 bases fitting TRBD1. The J segment lost 5 bases and the V segment lost 5 bases, leaving 14 bases of the junction unmatched. The CDR3 loop spans 16 amino acids. Germline V CDR1 and CDR2: MNHEY, SMNVEV (reference sequence). CDR3: CASSAYYRGANETQYF. For the CDR3, the DNA is TGTGCCAGCAGTGCTTATTACAGGGGCGCGAATGAGACCCAGTACTTC.

This chain joins TRBV20-1 and TRBJ2-7; no firm D call. Germline V lookup: CDR1 DFQATT, CDR2 SNEGSKA (reference sequence). The CDR3 is made up of 14 amino acids. V was clipped by 3 bases and J by 3 bases, with 15 bases between them. In DNA form, the CDR3 reads TGCAGTGCTAGTGGGCTAGACAAGTACTACGAGCAGTACTTC. Residues: CSASGLDKYYEQYF.

Only one count was recorded for this clonotype. The rearrangement uses TRBV9 and TRBJ1-2; D unresolved. Germline CDR1 is SGDLS and CDR2 is YYNGEE. The CDR3 spans 15 residues. The ends were cut back, 1 base at V and 4 bases at J, with 14 bases in the middle. CDR3 amino acids: CASSVSPDGLYGYTF. The CDR3 coding sequence is TGTGCCAGCAGCGTAAGCCCAGACGGACTCTATGGCTACACCTTC.

This clonotype was recorded a few times. The chain's CDR3 is CASKGTSAGYEQYF. In DNA, the CDR3 is TGTGCCAGCAAAGGGACTAGCGCTGGGTACGAGCAGTACTTC. This chain uses TRBV12-3 or TRBV12-4 with TRBJ2-7; 10 bases fit TRBD2. This CDR3 contains 14 residues. V lost 7 bases and J lost 4; bases outside the gene matches: 7.

The chain is built from TRBV9 and TRBJ2-7; 7 bases map to TRBD2. Trimming removed 2 bases from V and 5 bases from J; junction bases left unmatched: 13. Per germline, CDR1 SGDLS and CDR2 YYNGEE. The CDR3 runs to 16 residues. The CDR3 DNA follows: TGTGCCAGCAGCGTGGGGACTACAACGGATTCCCACGAGCAGTACTTC. Its translation is CASSVGTTTDSHEQYF.

This clonotype was recorded many times. CDR3 sequence (DNA): TGTGCCAGCAGCTATCGTTTAGGGGGGCCCCAGCATTTT. Its translation: CASSYRLGGPQHF. This chain links TRBV5-4 with TRBJ1-5; D may be TRBD1 (6 bases). Trimming left V 3 bases short and J 9 bases short, with 13 bases between. Germline V gene lookup returns CDR1 SGHNT and CDR2 YYREEE (reference sequence). CDR3 length equals 13 residues.

The V call is TRBV7-2, the J call TRBJ1-6, with D perhaps TRBD1 (6 bases). Germline-derived CDR1 and CDR2 are SGHTA and FQGNSA. The CDR3 runs 14 residues. The V gene lost 3 bases and the J gene lost 9 bases, with 12 bases spanning the gap. CDR3 protein: CASSFQGLGSPLHF. Written as DNA, the CDR3 is TGTGCCAGCAGCTTCCAGGGGTTAGGTTCACCCCTCCACTTT.

The chain carries TRBV5-8 and TRBJ1-2, with D perhaps TRBD1 (5 bases). CDR3 size: 12 residues. The germline V gene encodes CDR1 SGHTS and CDR2 YDEGEE. V lost 4 bases, J lost 4 bases, and 8 bases lay in between. The CDR3 is CASSRQSYGYTF. In nucleotides, the CDR3 is TGTGCCAGCAGCCGACAGAGCTATGGCTACACCTTC.

The chain joins TRBV9 to TRBJ2-5, with 8 bases identical to TRBD2. This CDR3 has 12 residues. Germline CDR1 is SGDLS and CDR2 is YYNGEE. The CDR3: CGVAGLQETQYF. In DNA form, the CDR3 reads TGTGGGGTAGCGGGGCTTCAAGAGACCCAGTACTTC.

As to this clonotype: A read error may produce the germline difference seen at one junction end. This chain's CDR3 is CVISESTGGPYEQYF. The CDR3 coding sequence is TGTGTCATCAGTGAGTCGACAGGGGGGCCCTACGAGCAGTACTTC. This rearrangement joins TRBV10-3 to TRBJ2-7, with 9 bases fitting TRBD1. This CDR3 has 15 residues. Germline V gene data show CDR1 as ENHRY and CDR2 as SYGVKD.

This clonotype was picked up many times. The chain links TRBV2 to TRBJ1-6; 8 positions agree with TRBD1. The germline V gene encodes CDR1 SNHLY and CDR2 FYNNEI. V gave up 6 bases and J gave up 3 bases; unmatched junction bases: 4. This CDR3 comprises 15 residues. CDR3 in amino acids: CASRGQGDYNSPLHF. CDR3 DNA: TGTGCCAGCAGAGGACAGGGAGACTATAATTCACCCCTCCACTTT.

This clonotype showed up many times. This rearrangement joins TRBV3-1 to TRBJ1-5, with D unclear. The germline V and J ends were trimmed by 3 bases and 5 bases, with 8 bases remaining between them. The CDR3 is made up of 13 amino acids. CDR1 LGHDT and CDR2 YNNKEL come from the germline V gene (reference sequence). The CDR3 sequence is CASSQNRYQPQHF. The DNA for the CDR3 is TGTGCCAGCAGCCAGAACAGATATCAGCCCCAGCATTTT.

This clonotype has ten or more counts. This chain uses TRBV5-1 with TRBJ1-2; D is unclear. The CDR3 has 15 residues. Germline CDR1 and CDR2: SGHRS and YFSETQ. Trimming shortened V by 0 bases and J by 5 bases, and 14 bases separated the two germline ends. The CDR3 bases are TGCGCCAGCAGCTTGGTTACGGGTTTAGGGTATGGCTACACCTTC. It encodes CASSLVTGLGYGYTF.

This clonotype was seen many times. The CDR3 sequence is CSESYEQYF. CDR3 in DNA: TGCAGTGAATCCTACGAGCAGTACTTC. The chain carries TRBV20-1 and TRBJ2-7; D ambiguous. Germline V lookup: CDR1 DFQATT, CDR2 SNEGSKA (reference sequence). V lost 7 bases to trimming and J lost 1 base, with 2 bases between them. The CDR3 loop spans 9 amino acids.

This clonotype was found a few times. The CDR3 DNA reads as TGTGCCAGCAGCGTCCTAGGGACTAGCTTTTCGGAGACCCAGTACTTC. Its protein is CASSVLGTSFSETQYF. The chain recombines TRBV7-2 with TRBJ2-5; TRBD2 matches at 9 bases. The CDR3 runs 16 residues. Germline assignment: CDR1 SGHTA and CDR2 FQGNSA. Trimming removed 5 bases from V and 5 bases from J; junction bases left unmatched: 12.

As concerns this clonotype: A much larger clonotype is one base distant, so this may be a read error. This sequence joins TRBV12-3 or TRBV12-4 and TRBJ1-2; 8 bases are a match to TRBD1. CDR3 length: 15 residues. The V gene end was trimmed by 3 bases and the J gene end by 4 bases; junction bases not matched to a gene: 7. The CDR3 loop reads CASSFGTGLAYGYTF. In DNA, the CDR3 is TGTGCCAGCAGTTTCGGGACAGGTCTTGCCTATGGCTACACCTTC.

The chain combines TRBV6-7 with TRBJ2-7; 7 bases are a match to TRBD1. TRBV6-7 falls under the ORF class, with uncertain function. The CDR3 consists of 12 residues. The V segment lost 6 bases and the J segment 4 bases; nucleotides outside the gene matches: 3. The DNA for the CDR3 is TGTGCCAGCAGGCCGGGACAGTACGAGCAGTACTTC. This codes for CASRPGQYEQYF.

This clonotype was observed a single time. The rearrangement links TRBV2 to TRBJ1-1; D might be TRBD1 (5 bases). CDR3 length: 14 residues. Germline loops: CDR1 SNHLY, CDR2 FYNNEI. Trimming cost V 1 base and J 10 bases, with 16 bases left between them. Here the CDR3 DNA reads TGTGCCAGCAGTGAAGAAGGTGGACAAGCGGGAGCTTTCTTT. It yields the protein CASSEEGGQAGAFF.

This rearrangement joins TRBV10-1 to TRBJ1-1; TRBD1 matches at 11 bases. The CDR3 covers 15 residues. V dropped 4 bases and J dropped 4; count of bases not matched to a gene: 5. Germline V gene lookup returns CDR1 WNHNN and CDR2 SYGVQD (reference sequence). The CDR3 here is CASSGSGTGGTEAFF. For the CDR3, the DNA is TGCGCCAGCAGTGGGTCCGGGACAGGGGGCACTGAAGCTTTCTTT.

This clonotype was found many times. V is TRBV19 and J is TRBJ1-2; no firm D call. The V and J ends lost 4 bases and 6 bases respectively, with 15 bases between them. This CDR3 is 14 amino acids long. Germline values: CDR1 LNHDA, CDR2 SQIVND (reference sequence). The CDR3 sequence: CASSSLRVKHGYTF. CDR3 sequence (DNA): TGTGCCAGTAGTAGCCTTCGGGTGAAGCATGGCTACACCTTC. The full variable domain, with the rest looked up from reference TRBV19 and TRBJ1-2, is DGGITQSPKYLFRKEGQNVTLSCEQNLNHDAMYWYRQDPGQGLRLIYYSQIVNDFQKGDIAEGYSVSREKKESFPLTVTSAQKNPTAFYLCASSSLRVKHGYTFGSGTRLTVV.

This clonotype came up a few times. This sequence joins TRBV10-1 and TRBJ2-3; D is perhaps TRBD2 (5 bases). CDR1 and CDR2 from the germline V gene are WNHNN and SYGVQD (reference sequence). The CDR3 is 13 amino acids. V was trimmed by 6 bases and J by 6 bases, leaving 13 bases between them. The CDR3 is CASSLEAVDTQYF. Written as DNA, the CDR3 is TGCGCCAGCAGCTTGGAGGCAGTGGATACGCAGTATTTT.

The V and J genes are TRBV28 and TRBJ2-5; weak D call: TRBD1 (6 bases). The V gene lost 5 bases and the J gene lost 3 bases, with 10 bases spanning the gap. The germline gives CDR1 MDHEN, CDR2 SYDVKM. The CDR3 is made up of 13 amino acids. CDR3 region: CASSADRKETQYF. The CDR3, as DNA: TGTGCCAGCAGTGCTGACAGGAAAGAGACCCAGTACTTC.